This entry lists 26 T cell receptor beta chains sequenced from one sample in a study of blood T cell repertoires in COVID-19. Some clones are missing from TCRdb's copy, which holds only in-frame ones; the method was immunoSEQ multiplex PCR. The data show 200,000 to 300,000 clones, with roughly 88% seen just once and around 0.8% held by the top ten. Sequencing input: peripheral blood. All receptors derive from a woman in her twenties or thirties with acute or convalescent COVID-19.

The rearrangement links TRBV6-1 to TRBJ1-6; 8 bases line up with TRBD1. There are 15 residues in the CDR3. J was trimmed by 10 bases and V by 0 bases; bases with no gene match: 5. Germline V lookup: CDR1 MNHNS, CDR2 SASEGT. This chain's CDR3 is CASSEADRVGSPLHF. The CDR3 DNA follows: TGTGCCAGCAGTGAAGCGGACAGGGTGGGGTCACCCCTCCACTTT.

The chain couples TRBV10-2 to TRBJ2-5, with 10 bases matching TRBD2. Germline V gene lookup returns CDR1 WSHSY and CDR2 SAAADI. V lost 2 bases to trimming and J lost 2 bases; unmatched junction nucleotides: 2. CDR3 size: 15 residues. The CDR3 DNA reads TGCGCCAGCAGTGAGCCGGGACTAGCGCAAGAGACCCAGTACTTC. This codes for CASSEPGLAQETQYF.

The rearrangement uses TRBV6-5 and TRBJ1-6; 7 bases map to TRBD1. The germline gives CDR1 MNHEY, CDR2 SVGAGI. Trimming removed 7 bases from V and 7 bases from J; junction bases left unmatched: 7. The CDR3 runs to 14 residues. The CDR3 region has the DNA TGTGCCAGCACCTTGACAGGGACCAATTCACCCCTCCACTTT. Protein sequence: CASTLTGTNSPLHF.

The V and J genes are TRBV29-1 and TRBJ2-1; possibly TRBD2 for D (6 bases). Trimming took 2 bases from V and 8 from J, leaving 16 bases between them. This CDR3 is built from 14 residues. CDR1 and CDR2 from the germline V gene are SQVTM and ANQGSEA. This CDR3 reads CSVEFIGGYDEQFF. CDR3 sequence (DNA): TGCAGCGTTGAATTTATCGGAGGGTACGATGAGCAGTTCTTC.

This clone was counted once. V gene TRBV25-1 combines with J gene TRBJ1-4, with 7 bases that match TRBD1. Losses at the gene ends were 8 bases for V and 3 bases for J; bases not matched to a gene: 9. CDR1 is MGHDK and CDR2 is SYGVNS in the germline V gene. There are 15 residues in the CDR3. This CDR3 reads CASALRGAPNEKLFF. The CDR3 coding sequence is TGTGCCAGCGCCCTCAGGGGGGCGCCTAATGAAAAACTGTTTTTT.

V and J are TRBV5-1 and TRBJ2-3; possible D gene TRBD1, 6 bases. Germline V gives CDR1 SGHRS, CDR2 YFSETQ. V was trimmed by 3 bases and J by 6 bases, leaving 8 bases between them. The CDR3 spans 12 residues. The CDR3, as DNA: TGCGCCAGCAGCTGGCAGGGGGATACGCAGTATTTT. Translated: CASSWQGDTQYF.

The chain carries TRBV9 and TRBJ1-4, with D uncertain. Germline CDR1 and CDR2: SGDLS and YYNGEE. The CDR3 loop spans 16 amino acids. V was cut by 0 bases and J by 1 base, with 10 bases left in between. CDR3 bases: TGTGCCAGCAGCGTAGGACCTAGGTTAACTAATGAAAAACTGTTTTTT. Translated, it gives CASSVGPRLTNEKLFF.

This clone came up once. This chain uses TRBV2 with TRBJ2-1; 10 bases map to TRBD2. The V gene's germline CDR1 is SNHLY and CDR2 FYNNEI. Trimming took 5 bases from V and 2 from J; bases not matched to a gene: 12. This CDR3 is built from 18 residues. CDR3 sequence: CASSRGPGLAPPYNEQFF. CDR3 nucleotide sequence: TGTGCCAGCAGTAGGGGCCCGGGACTAGCGCCACCCTACAATGAGCAGTTCTTC. Supplemented by reference TRBV2 and TRBJ2-1, the full variable domain reads EPEVTQTPSHQVTQMGQEVILRCVPISNHLYFYWYRQILGQKVEFLVSFYNNEISEKSEIFDDQFSVERPDGSNFTLKIRSTKLEDSAMYFCASSRGPGLAPPYNEQFFGPGTRLTVL.

The V gene is TRBV6-2 or TRBV6-3, the J gene TRBJ1-4; D possibly corresponds to TRBD1 (6 bases). Germline CDR1 MNHEY, CDR2 SVGEGT. This CDR3 is built from 14 residues. Deletions cut 4 bases from V and 6 bases from J, with 12 bases between. This CDR3 is CASSLDSGDEKLFF. The CDR3 region has the DNA TGTGCCAGCAGTTTGGACAGCGGGGATGAAAAACTGTTTTTT.

The CDR3: CASSGGDRGRDYGYTF. CDR3 bases: TGTGCCAGCAGCGGAGGGGACAGGGGGCGTGACTATGGCTACACCTTC. J is TRBJ1-2 and V is TRBV2; 12 bases match TRBD1. This CDR3 comprises 16 residues. Germline CDR1 reads SNHLY; CDR2 reads FYNNEI. V lost 6 bases to trimming and J lost 3 bases; unmatched junction nucleotides: 8.

J is TRBJ2-6 and V is TRBV30; weak D call: TRBD2 (6 bases). V gave up 4 bases and J gave up 2 bases, with 18 bases separating them. The CDR3 is 17 residues long. Germline V gene sequence: CDR1 GTSNPN, CDR2 SVGIG (reference sequence). The CDR3 sequence is CAWNLIGRGPGANVLTF. The CDR3 DNA sequence: TGTGCCTGGAACTTAATTGGGCGGGGTCCTGGGGCCAACGTCCTGACTTTC.

The V and J genes are TRBV4-2 and TRBJ1-3; 8 bases agree with TRBD1. The junction had 5 bases not matched to a gene; V was cut back by 0 bases and J by 4 bases. The CDR3 extends over 16 amino acids. The V gene's germline CDR1 is LGHNA and CDR2 YNFKEQ. The CDR3 protein is CASSQDQTGGGNTIYF. In DNA form, the CDR3 reads TGTGCCAGCAGCCAAGATCAAACAGGGGGAGGAAACACCATATATTTT.

The chain has TRBV7-9 and TRBJ2-3, with TRBD2 matching over 9 bases. The CDR3 runs to 15 residues. Trimming cost V 4 bases and J 5 bases; bases outside gene matches: 7. The germline V gene encodes CDR1 SEHNR and CDR2 FQNEAQ (reference sequence). Here the CDR3 DNA reads TGTGCCAGCAGCTCACTAGCGGGTAGAATAGATACGCAGTATTTT. It specifies CASSSLAGRIDTQYF.

The rearrangement links TRBV30 to TRBJ2-1, with a weak D call TRBD2 (6 bases). The CDR3 is 13 amino acids. Germline CDR1 and CDR2: GTSNPN and SVGIG (reference sequence). Trimming shortened V by 5 bases and J by 0 bases, and 8 bases separated the two germline ends. The chain's CDR3 is CAWLAYSYNEQFF. The CDR3 nucleotides read TGTGCCTGGCTAGCGTACTCCTACAATGAGCAGTTCTTC.

This chain connects TRBV7-9 to TRBJ2-3; 9 bases match TRBD2. This CDR3 contains 14 residues. Germline V gene sequence: CDR1 SEHNR, CDR2 FQNEAQ (reference sequence). Germline trimming cut 5 bases from V and 6 bases from J; bases unmatched to any gene: 6. CDR3 nucleotide sequence: TGTGCCAGCAGCCCGGGACTAGCTATTGATACGCAGTATTTT. Amino acids: CASSPGLAIDTQYF.

The chain is built from TRBV18 and TRBJ2-1; D ambiguous. Germline-derived CDR1 and CDR2 are KGHSH and LQKENI. With 3 bases removed from V and 8 bases from J, the gap between germline ends came to 8 bases. This CDR3 contains 12 residues. The CDR3 region has the DNA TGTGCCAGCTCACCCGGAGTCTATGAGCAGTTCTTC. It encodes CASSPGVYEQFF.

The chain has TRBV3-1 (or the pseudogene TRBV3-2) and TRBJ1-2; D may be TRBD1 (5 bases). CDR1 is LGHDT and CDR2 is YNNKEL in the germline V gene (reference sequence). Trimming pared 0 bases from V and 0 bases from J, leaving 8 bases between. This CDR3 region has 15 residues. CDR3 coding DNA: TGTGCCAGCAGCCAAGATCCAGGGTCTAACTATGGCTACACCTTC. Its protein product is CASSQDPGSNYGYTF.

V gene TRBV6-5 combines with J gene TRBJ2-1; 11 bases are shared with TRBD2. Trimming at V came to 7 bases and at J to 8 bases, leaving 10 bases not matched to a gene. The germline gives CDR1 MNHEY, CDR2 SVGAGI. CDR3 length: 15 residues. This CDR3 is CASIPRLAGLDEQFF. CDR3 coding DNA: TGTGCCAGCATCCCGCGACTAGCGGGACTGGATGAGCAGTTCTTC.

This chain connects TRBV5-1 to TRBJ2-3; the match to TRBD2 covers 10 bases. After removal of 6 bases from V and 1 base from J, the junction contained 5 bases not matched to a gene. Per germline, CDR1 SGHRS and CDR2 YFSETQ. The CDR3 is made up of 15 amino acids. This chain's CDR3 is CASNLAGVGTDTQYF. The DNA for the CDR3 is TGCGCCAGCAACCTAGCGGGAGTCGGCACAGATACGCAGTATTTT. The variable domain in full, completed from reference TRBV5-1 and TRBJ2-3, reads KAGVTQTPRYLIKTRGQQVTLSCSPISGHRSVSWYQQTPGQGLQFLFEYFSETQRNKGNFPGRFSGRQFSNSRSEMNVSTLELGDSALYLCASNLAGVGTDTQYFGPGTRLTVL.

CDR3 bases: TGTGCCAGTAGTATCACCCAGGACAGGACGGCTTTCTTT. Amino acid sequence: CASSITQDRTAFF. The chain has TRBV19 and TRBJ1-1, with 7 bases aligning to TRBD1. The J segment lost 11 bases and the V segment lost 3 bases, leaving 9 bases of the junction unmatched. The CDR3 is 13 residues long. The germline gives CDR1 LNHDA, CDR2 SQIVND (reference sequence).

The chain couples TRBV19 to TRBJ1-5, with TRBD1 matching 7 bases. V was pared by 5 bases and J by 0 bases, with 4 bases of the junction left unmatched. The germline V gene encodes CDR1 LNHDA and CDR2 SQIVND (reference sequence). This CDR3 is built from 15 residues. The CDR3 protein is CASSSTGVSNQPQHF. Here the CDR3 DNA reads TGTGCCAGTAGTTCCACAGGGGTTAGCAATCAGCCCCAGCATTTT.

This chain links TRBV9 with TRBJ2-1; D is possibly TRBD2 (6 bases). The germline V and J ends were trimmed by 2 bases and 7 bases, with 19 bases remaining between them. The germline CDR1 and CDR2 sequences are SGDLS and YYNGEE. CDR3 length: 16 residues. CDR3 bases: TGTGCCAGCAGCGTGGCGACCGGGACTCTGGGGAATGAGCAGTTCTTC. It codes for CASSVATGTLGNEQFF.

J is TRBJ1-3 and V is TRBV6-5; D unclear. The CDR3 consists of 14 residues. V lost 7 bases to trimming and J lost 3 bases, with 13 bases between them. Germline V gene data show CDR1 as MNHEY and CDR2 as SVGAGI. The CDR3 nucleotides read TGTGCCAGCACCGCGGGCCTAGGTGGAAACACCATATATTTT. This codes for CASTAGLGGNTIYF.

The J gene is TRBJ2-7, the V gene TRBV7-8, with D unresolved. The CDR3 runs 11 residues. V gave up 5 bases and J gave up 7 bases, with 9 bases separating them. Germline V lookup: CDR1 SGHVS, CDR2 FQNEAQ. The CDR3 loop is CASSPQWEQYF. Here the CDR3 DNA reads TGTGCCAGCAGCCCACAGTGGGAGCAGTACTTC.

The rearrangement uses TRBV6-2 or TRBV6-3 and TRBJ2-3; 7 positions agree with TRBD2. The trim removed 6 bases at V and 4 bases at J, leaving 13 bases unmatched. The CDR3 consists of 16 residues. Germline V CDR1 and CDR2: MNHEY, SVGEGT. The CDR3 DNA reads TGTGCCAGCAGCCATCGGCCGGGAGGCGGATCAGATACGCAGTATTTT. This encodes CASSHRPGGGSDTQYF.

The J gene is TRBJ2-7, the V gene TRBV28; 7 bases are shared with TRBD2. This CDR3 comprises 14 residues. The germline V gene encodes CDR1 MDHEN and CDR2 SYDVKM. V lost 3 bases, J lost 0 bases, and 2 bases stayed unmatched. For the CDR3, the DNA is TGTGCCAGCAGTTTTCAGCGGGGCTCCTACGAGCAGTACTTC. Translated: CASSFQRGSYEQYF.